This T cell receptor (beta chain) was retrieved from a study of T-cell reconstitution after alpha-beta-depleted transplantation in children (dated by TCRdb to about 2016). For the wider study: T-cell immune reconstitution after TCRalphabeta/CD19-depleted allogeneic hematopoietic cell transplantation in children was quantitatively tracked in the study by means of TCR repertoire profiling.

The library was made by PCR. Instrument on record: Illumina HiSeq 2500. TCR libraries were prepared with molecular barcoding, using unique molecular identifiers to normalize TCRbeta repertoire quantification. TCRdb applied fastp at Q25 and MiXCR to the public reads, then kept only in-frame beta chains. Under each unique CDR3 protein, matching rows form one entry showing the most common genes and DNA. Recorded for this sample are about 540,000 distinct CDR3 sequences; roughly 18% of them occurred a single time. Clones ranked in the top ten supply 2.5% to 4% of the sample. Points on this clonotype: Its specific antigen is unknown. Nothing much larger sits one base from this clone, and base qualities are not available.

Sequenced material: PBMCs from the stem cell graft donor, taken from the stem cell graft. The clonotype was recovered from a human donor who donated a stem cell graft to a child with acute lymphoblastic leukemia.

The DNA sequence is TGTGCCAGCAGCTTGTCCGGACTAGGAGCATCAGCCCAGTACTTC. It is translated as CASSLSGLGASAQYF. This sequence uses TRBV7-6 and TRBJ2-5; the junction holds 7 bases that match TRBD2. The CDR3 has 15 amino acids, counting the end cysteine and phenylalanine. The DNA shown is the 45-base CDR3, in frame from base 1. From V the trimming removes 3 bases and from J it removes 9 bases, while the gene matches leave 13 bases of the junction unaccounted for. The germline V gene yields SGHVS for CDR1 and FNYEAQ for CDR2.